This T cell receptor (beta chain) was identified during a study of blood T cell repertoires in COVID-19. Whole-study context: Donors in the United States, Italy and Spain gave samples during acute or convalescent COVID-19. T cells, B-cell-depleted T cells, or PBMCs supplied cDNA or gDNA.

Per the authors' pipeline: Scientists estimated how many nucleated cells there were by amplifying reference gene primers. The assay was immunoSEQ multiplex PCR, and TCRdb's table has in-frame clones only and misses some. Clone size and the V and J calls come from that table; the DNA yielded D and trimming. The sample shows fewer than 200,000 clones, about 80% of them seen only once. Sequencing used peripheral blood. The clonotype was recovered from a human donor in a cohort sampled during active COVID-19.

Here the CDR3 DNA reads TGTGCCATCAGTGAGACAGGACCTGGTTCTGGCTACACCTTC. The encoded protein is CAISETGPGSGYTF. The rearrangement joins TRBV10-3 to TRBJ1-2, with D tentatively TRBD1 (5 bases). CDR1 and CDR2 from the germline V gene are ENHRY and SYGVKD. V was shortened by 2 bases and J by 7 bases, with 14 bases between the two germline ends. This CDR3 is 14 amino acids long.